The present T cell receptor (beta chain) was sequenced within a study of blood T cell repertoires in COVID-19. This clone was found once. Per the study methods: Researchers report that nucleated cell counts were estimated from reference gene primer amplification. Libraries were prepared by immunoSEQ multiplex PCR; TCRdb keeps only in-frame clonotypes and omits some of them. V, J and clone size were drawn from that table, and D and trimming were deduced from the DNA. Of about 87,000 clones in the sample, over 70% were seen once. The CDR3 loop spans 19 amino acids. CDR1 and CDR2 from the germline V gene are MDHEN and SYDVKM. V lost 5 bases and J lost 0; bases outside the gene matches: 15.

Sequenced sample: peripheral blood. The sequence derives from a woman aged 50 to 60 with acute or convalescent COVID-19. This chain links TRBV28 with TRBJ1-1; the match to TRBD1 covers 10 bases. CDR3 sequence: CASSARQGARRLMNTEAFF. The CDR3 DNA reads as TGTGCCAGCAGTGCCCGACAGGGGGCTCGGCGACTAATGAACACTGAAGCTTTCTTT.